What follows are 2 T cell receptor beta chains derived from one specimen sequenced in a study of T-cell memory formation after mild COVID-19 listed by TCRdb under 2021. Preparation of the library involved 5' RACE. Instrument used: Illumina NovaSeq 6000. The public reads were run again by TCRdb, first through fastp at Q25 and then through MiXCR, and only productive beta chains were kept. All rows with the same CDR3 protein become a single entry with the most common DNA and genes. Counted in this sample were about 390,000 distinct CDR3 sequences; 16% of them appeared once. The ten largest clonotypes hold roughly 21% of the sample. Sequencing was done on a sample of PBMCs or a T cell subset sorted from them (not recorded which). These receptors were taken from a man younger than 35 who had mild COVID-19 (a few samples of this study predate the infection). The sample titles of this study are shuffled in the database, so cell type and time point are left out; the donor was told from shared clones.

This clonotype was recorded many times. The chain combines TRBV5-1 with TRBJ2-3; 8 nucleotides align to TRBD2. The CDR3 consists of 14 residues. CDR1 and CDR2 (germline): SGHRS, YFSETQ. Unmatched junction bases numbered 7, after V lost 8 bases and J lost 2 bases. The CDR3 here is CASLLADYTDTQYF. The CDR3 DNA reads TGCGCCAGTCTACTAGCGGACTACACAGATACGCAGTATTTT. Full variable domain (missing parts from reference TRBV5-1 and TRBJ2-3): KAGVTQTPRYLIKTRGQQVTLSCSPISGHRSVSWYQQTPGQGLQFLFEYFSETQRNKGNFPGRFSGRQFSNSRSEMNVSTLELGDSALYLCASLLADYTDTQYFGPGTRLTVL.

The rearrangement uses TRBV7-6 and TRBJ1-1; D is undetermined. The ends were cut back, 4 bases at V and 7 bases at J, with 13 bases in the middle. The germline V gene has CDR1 SGHVS and CDR2 FNYEAQ. The CDR3 has 13 residues. Written as DNA, the CDR3 is TGTGCCAGCAGCTCCCGGATTAGAGGTGAAGCTTTCTTT. This encodes CASSSRIRGEAFF.